Listed below are T cell receptor beta chains from one sample, sequenced in a study of T cell clones after liver transplantation. The data were produced by immunoSEQ multiplex PCR, yet TCRdb's version contains in-frame clones alone and is incomplete. This table holds 50,000 or so clones, approximately 71% found once. The input for sequencing was CD4+ T cells from blood, taken around 52 months after liver transplant. These receptors were taken from a human patient who received a liver transplant. Some T cells may be graft donor cells. Both conserved end residues are part of each CDR3. The D gene is left open where the match is weak. Rows give clone size only sometimes, using once, few, many, or a class for an expanded clone.

cdr3_nt,cdr3_aa,d_call,j_call,v_call,clone_size
TGTGCCAGCAGCTTCCTAGGGGAGCGGGGCTACGAGCAGTACTTC,CASSFLGERGYEQYF,TRBD2,TRBJ2-7,TRBV7-2,-
TGTGCCAGCAGTGGAGCCTTCACTAGCACCAAAAACATTCAGTACTTC,CASSGAFTSTKNIQYF,-,TRBJ2-4,TRBV25-1,-
TGTGCCAGCCAGGGGAGGGATGAGACCCAGTACTTC,CASQGRDETQYF,-,TRBJ2-5,TRBV7-9,few
TGTGCCAGCAGGCAACAGGGGAAAAATTCACCCCTCCACTTT,CASRQQGKNSPLHF,TRBD1,TRBJ1-6,TRBV11-2,-
TGTGCCAGCAGCGTGGACAGGAGTCCGAACACTGAAGCTTTCTTT,CASSVDRSPNTEAFF,TRBD1,TRBJ1-1,TRBV5-4,-
TGTGCCAGCTCACCAATCCAGGCGAACACTGAAGCTTTCTTT,CASSPIQANTEAFF,-,TRBJ1-1,TRBV18,-
TGTGCCAGCAGTTACTCCCAGGGCTCCTACGAGCAGTACTTC,CASSYSQGSYEQYF,-,TRBJ2-7,TRBV6-6,-
TGCAGTGCTAGCTGGGGGGGCTACACCTTC,CSASWGGYTF,-,TRBJ1-2,TRBV20-1,-
TGTGCCAGCAGTCCGCGGAGGACAGGGGGGGGAGAGACCCAGTACTTC,CASSPRRTGGGETQYF,TRBD1,TRBJ2-5,TRBV28,-
TGTGCCAGCAGACCCGGGCAGGCGAGCTCCTACAATGAGCAGTTCTTC,CASRPGQASSYNEQFF,-,TRBJ2-1,TRBV27,-
TGTGCCAGCAGCTTAGAGATCAACACTGAAGCTTTCTTT,CASSLEINTEAFF,-,TRBJ1-1,TRBV11-2,-
TGTGCCAGCAATCCACCGGGACAGCGTAACTATGGCTACACCTTC,CASNPPGQRNYGYTF,TRBD1,TRBJ1-2,TRBV6-4,once
TGCGCCAGCAGTGAGTCATTGGGCACAGATACGCAGTATTTT,CASSESLGTDTQYF,-,TRBJ2-3,TRBV10-1,-
TGTGCCAGCAGCAAAGCTAGCGGGGGAAGCTACAATGAGCAGTTCTTC,CASSKASGGSYNEQFF,-,TRBJ2-1,TRBV21-1,-
TGTGCCAGCAGCGCAAGCGGTCCCTACGAGCAGTACTTC,CASSASGPYEQYF,-,TRBJ2-7,TRBV5-4,-
TGTGCCAGCAGTTACTCCACAGCTTTATACAATGAGCAGTTCTTC,CASSYSTALYNEQFF,-,TRBJ2-1,TRBV6-5,-
TGTGCCAGCAGTTCCGGGCCCCAGGGGAACCAGTACTTC,CASSSGPQGNQYF,-,TRBJ2-5,TRBV6-5,-
TGTGCCAGCAGACAAGAGGCAGGGGGTGATTCCGGGGAGCTGTTTTTT,CASRQEAGGDSGELFF,TRBD1,TRBJ2-2,TRBV16,-
TGTGCCAGCAGCCTAGACAGGGCCACTGAAGCTTTCTTT,CASSLDRATEAFF,TRBD1,TRBJ1-1,TRBV5-6,few
TGTGCCAGCAGTCGTGGTTCCTCTGGAAACACCATATATTTT,CASSRGSSGNTIYF,-,TRBJ1-3,TRBV14,-
TGTGCCAGCAGTTATACAGCTGCGCGACTTAAAAACACCATATATTTT,CASSYTAARLKNTIYF,-,TRBJ1-3,TRBV7-9,-
TGTGCCAGCAGCGTCGGAAGCGGGAACCAAGAGACCCAGTACTTC,CASSVGSGNQETQYF,TRBD2,TRBJ2-5,TRBV9,few
TGTGCCAGCAGCTTGGGAGGGGGCCTCGCTAGCAATCAGCCCCAGCATTTT,CASSLGGGLASNQPQHF,TRBD1,TRBJ1-5,TRBV5-4,-
TGTGCCAGCAGTCCCGGACTCTATGGCTACACCTTC,CASSPGLYGYTF,-,TRBJ1-2,TRBV6-5,-
TGTGCCAGCAGCTTAGAGGCCGAGCAGTACTTC,CASSLEAEQYF,-,TRBJ2-7,TRBV11-2,many
TGTGCCAGCAGCTTGGGGGGGCGCTCTGGGGCCAACGTCCTGACTTTC,CASSLGGRSGANVLTF,-,TRBJ2-6,TRBV7-2,-
TGTGCCAGCAGGGCGGACAGCTCTGGGGCCAACGTCCTGACTTTC,CASRADSSGANVLTF,-,TRBJ2-6,TRBV6-5,-
TGTGCCAGCTGCTGCCCTCGGATCCCGCAGGATGAGCAGTTCTTC,CASCCPRIPQDEQFF,-,TRBJ2-1,TRBV28,-
TGCGCCAGCCGAGACGACAGGACCTCTGGAAACACCATATATTTT,CASRDDRTSGNTIYF,-,TRBJ1-3,TRBV5-1,-
TGTGCCTGGAACCGAGAGGGGAGCTCCTATAATTCACCCCTCCACTTT,CAWNREGSSYNSPLHF,-,TRBJ1-6,TRBV30,-
TGCGCCAGCAGCCCAACTCCGCATAGGCGCTTCCGTCTTTCACCCCTCCACTTT,CASSPTPHRRFRLSPLHF,-,TRBJ1-6,TRBV23-1,-
TGTGCCAGCAGTGATAATCCTCCGTGGGATACGCAGTATTTT,CASSDNPPWDTQYF,-,TRBJ2-3,TRBV6-1,once
TGTGCCAGCAGTGGTAGGGGCGCAGATACGCAGTATTTT,CASSGRGADTQYF,-,TRBJ2-3,TRBV6-1,-
TGCAGCGTTGGAGGACAGGACAATCAGCCCCAGCATTTT,CSVGGQDNQPQHF,TRBD1,TRBJ1-5,TRBV29-1,-
TGTGCCTGGAGTAACATTCCAGGGGGCGCGCTCTTC,CAWSNIPGGALF,TRBD1,TRBJ2-7,TRBV30,-
TGTGCCAGCAGTGAATCTCGGGGGTACGAGCAGTACTTC,CASSESRGYEQYF,-,TRBJ2-7,TRBV6-1,few
TGTGCCAGTAGGCCACAGGGGATAGGCACTGAAGCTTTCTTT,CASRPQGIGTEAFF,TRBD1,TRBJ1-1,TRBV19,few
TGTGCCAGTAGGAGGGGACGCGAAGAGCAGTACTTC,CASRRGREEQYF,-,TRBJ2-7,TRBV19,-
TGTGCCAGCAGTGTACAGGGGGGGGTGAGGTATGGCTACACCTTC,CASSVQGGVRYGYTF,TRBD1,TRBJ1-2,TRBV6-1,-
TGTGCCTGGACAGCTAACCAAGAGACCCAGTACTTC,CAWTANQETQYF,-,TRBJ2-5,TRBV30,-
TGTGCCAGCAGCTCACGGGATGAGCAGTTCTTC,CASSSRDEQFF,-,TRBJ2-1,TRBV5-4,-
TGTGCCACCAGCAGAGACAGGACGACCCAGTACTTC,CATSRDRTTQYF,-,TRBJ2-5,TRBV15,-
TGTGCCAGCAGCTTAAGTACGGGCATCAACACCGGGGAGCTGTTTTTT,CASSLSTGINTGELFF,-,TRBJ2-2,TRBV7-3,-
TGTGCCAGCAACGCGGGACGGAGGAGTAATGAAAAACTGTTTTTT,CASNAGRRSNEKLFF,-,TRBJ1-4,TRBV14,few
TGTGCCAGTAACGGCGGAGATCTTGGCAATCAGCCCCAGCATTTT,CASNGGDLGNQPQHF,-,TRBJ1-5,TRBV19,-
TGTGCCAGCAGCTTACGACTAGCGGGTCTGAACGGGGAGCTGTTTTTT,CASSLRLAGLNGELFF,TRBD2,TRBJ2-2,TRBV9,-
TGTGCCATCAGTGAGGACAGGGCGGGCGGGGAGCTGTTTTTT,CAISEDRAGGELFF,TRBD1,TRBJ2-2,TRBV10-3,-
TGTGCCAGCTCACTGTACACACCCGCCGAAGGCAATCAGCCCCAGCATTTT,CASSLYTPAEGNQPQHF,-,TRBJ1-5,TRBV18,few
TGTGCCAGCAGCCCAAAGACTAGCTCGAACACCGGGGAGCTGTTTTTT,CASSPKTSSNTGELFF,TRBD2,TRBJ2-2,TRBV7-7,few
TGTGCCTGGAGTGGGGCGGCAGGGGTAGGGGCTGAAGCTTTCTTT,CAWSGAAGVGAEAFF,-,TRBJ1-1,TRBV30,-
TGTGCCAGTAGAACAGGGTTGACTGAAGCTTTCTTT,CASRTGLTEAFF,-,TRBJ1-1,TRBV7-9,-
TGCAGCGTTGACTCTCAGGGTAATAGGGAGACCCAGTACTTC,CSVDSQGNRETQYF,-,TRBJ2-5,TRBV29-1,-
TGTGCCAGCAACCCCAGAGGGGCCCGAACCGGGGAGCTGTTTTTT,CASNPRGARTGELFF,-,TRBJ2-2,TRBV7-9,-
TGTGCCAGCCGCCCAAGGACAGGGGGCACCGGGGAGCTGTTTTTT,CASRPRTGGTGELFF,TRBD1,TRBJ2-2,TRBV11-2,-
TGTGCCAGTAGTTTTGACAGCTCTGGAAACACCATATATTTT,CASSFDSSGNTIYF,-,TRBJ1-3,TRBV19,-
TGCGCCAGCAGCCCGCGAGGGGGAGGAATTGGAAACACCATATATTTT,CASSPRGGGIGNTIYF,-,TRBJ1-3,TRBV4-1,-